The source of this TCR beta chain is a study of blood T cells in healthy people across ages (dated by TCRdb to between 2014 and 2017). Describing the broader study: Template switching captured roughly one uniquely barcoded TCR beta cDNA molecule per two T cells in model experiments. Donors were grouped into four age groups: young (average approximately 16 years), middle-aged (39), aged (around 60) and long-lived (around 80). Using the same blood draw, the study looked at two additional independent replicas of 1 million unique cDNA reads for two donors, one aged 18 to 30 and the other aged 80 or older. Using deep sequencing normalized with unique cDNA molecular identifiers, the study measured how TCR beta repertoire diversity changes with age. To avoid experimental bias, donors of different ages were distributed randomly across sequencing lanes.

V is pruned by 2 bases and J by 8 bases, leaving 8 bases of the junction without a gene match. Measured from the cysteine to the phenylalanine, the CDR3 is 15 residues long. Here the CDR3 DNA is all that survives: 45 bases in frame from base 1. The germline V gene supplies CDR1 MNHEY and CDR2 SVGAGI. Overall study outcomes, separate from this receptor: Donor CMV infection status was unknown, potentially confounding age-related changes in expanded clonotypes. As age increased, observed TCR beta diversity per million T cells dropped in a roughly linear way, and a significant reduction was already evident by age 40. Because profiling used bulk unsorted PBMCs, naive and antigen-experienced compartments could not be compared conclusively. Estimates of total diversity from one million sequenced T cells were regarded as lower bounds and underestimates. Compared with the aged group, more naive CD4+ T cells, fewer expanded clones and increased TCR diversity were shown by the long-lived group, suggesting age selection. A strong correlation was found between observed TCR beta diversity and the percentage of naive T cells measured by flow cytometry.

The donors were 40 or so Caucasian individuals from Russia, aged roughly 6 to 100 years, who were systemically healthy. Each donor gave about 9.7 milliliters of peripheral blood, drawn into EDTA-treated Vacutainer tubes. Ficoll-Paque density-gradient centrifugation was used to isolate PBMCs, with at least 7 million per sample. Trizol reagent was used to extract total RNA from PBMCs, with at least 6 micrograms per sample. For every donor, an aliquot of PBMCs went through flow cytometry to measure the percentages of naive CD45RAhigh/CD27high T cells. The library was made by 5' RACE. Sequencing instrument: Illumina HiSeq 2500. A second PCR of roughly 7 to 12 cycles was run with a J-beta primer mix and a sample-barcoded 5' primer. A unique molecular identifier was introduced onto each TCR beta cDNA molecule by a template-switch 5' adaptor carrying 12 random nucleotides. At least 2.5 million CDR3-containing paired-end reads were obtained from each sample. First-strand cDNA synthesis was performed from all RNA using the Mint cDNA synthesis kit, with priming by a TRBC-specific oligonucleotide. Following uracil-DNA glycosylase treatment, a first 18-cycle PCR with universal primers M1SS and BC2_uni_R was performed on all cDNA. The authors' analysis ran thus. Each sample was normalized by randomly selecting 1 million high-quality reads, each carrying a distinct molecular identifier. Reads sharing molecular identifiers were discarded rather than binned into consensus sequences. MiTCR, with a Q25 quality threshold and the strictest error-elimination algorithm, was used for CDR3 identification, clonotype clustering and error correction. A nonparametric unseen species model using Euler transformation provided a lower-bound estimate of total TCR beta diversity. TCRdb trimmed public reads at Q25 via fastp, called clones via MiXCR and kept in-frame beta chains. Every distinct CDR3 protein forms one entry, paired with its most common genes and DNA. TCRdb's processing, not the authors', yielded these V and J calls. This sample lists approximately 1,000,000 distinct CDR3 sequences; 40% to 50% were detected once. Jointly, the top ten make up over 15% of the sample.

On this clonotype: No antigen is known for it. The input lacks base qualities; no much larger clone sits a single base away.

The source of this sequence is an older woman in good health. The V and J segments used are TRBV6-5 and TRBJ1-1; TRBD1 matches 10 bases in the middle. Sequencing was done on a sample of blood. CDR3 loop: CASSYPGQGKREAFF. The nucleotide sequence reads TGTGCCAGCAGTTACCCGGGACAGGGGAAACGAGAAGCTTTCTTT.